The 18 T cell receptor beta chains below come from one sample, sequenced in a study of cytomegalovirus exposure and HLA in healthy donors. Primers: 60 Vbeta forward and 13 Jbeta reverse. The repertoire was sequenced with immunoSEQ multiplex PCR; TCRdb's copy has only in-frame clones and lacks some. This repertoire shows 150,000 to 250,000 clones, more than 65% found once; its top ten account for around 1.4%. Sequencing used PBMCs. All receptors come from a girl aged 10-17 years in good health and CMV-seropositive.

This clone was counted only a few times. The chain uses TRBV6-5 and TRBJ1-1; 10 nucleotides match TRBD1. The CDR3 is 14 residues long. V shed 5 bases and J 3 bases; nucleotides not matched to a gene: 3. The germline V gene has CDR1 MNHEY and CDR2 SVGAGI. The CDR3 DNA reads as TGTGCCAGCAGTGTAGACAGGGGGCACACTGAAGCTTTCTTT. This translates into CASSVDRGHTEAFF.

The chain links TRBV6-1 to TRBJ1-2; D uncertain. Trimming shortened V by 3 bases and J by 5 bases, and 4 bases separated the two germline ends. This CDR3 spans 11 amino acids. Germline loops: CDR1 MNHNS, CDR2 SASEGT. Here the CDR3 DNA reads TGTGCCAGCAGTGAGAGTTATGGCTACACCTTC. It yields the protein CASSESYGYTF.

This sequence joins TRBV9 and TRBJ2-7; D might be TRBD1 (7 bases). Trimming took off 4 bases at V and 5 bases at J, with 19 bases between the two ends. CDR1 SGDLS and CDR2 YYNGEE come from the germline V gene. The CDR3 has 15 residues. The chain's CDR3 is CASSSRGGGINEQYF. The CDR3 coding sequence is TGTGCCAGCAGCTCCCGTGGAGGGGGCATCAACGAGCAGTACTTC.

The rearrangement links TRBV7-2 to TRBJ1-2; D possibly corresponds to TRBD1 (6 bases). Germline CDR1 reads SGHTA; CDR2 reads FQGNSA. This CDR3 is built from 17 residues. The ends were cut back, 1 base at V and 8 bases at J, with 23 bases in the middle. The CDR3 DNA reads as TGTGCCAGCAGCTTAGGAGGGGGGGATCTCGCCGGGGAAGGCTACACCTTC. Amino acids: CASSLGGGDLAGEGYTF.

This clone was observed a handful of times. V is TRBV27 and J is TRBJ2-1; TRBD2 matches 12 bases. Per germline, CDR1 MNHEY and CDR2 SMNVEV (reference sequence). Trimming at V came to 5 bases and at J to 7 bases, leaving 9 bases not matched to a gene. The CDR3 loop spans 16 amino acids. The CDR3 DNA sequence: TGTGCCAGCAGTATCCTAGCGGGGGGGATGTTGAATGAGCAGTTCTTC. As protein: CASSILAGGMLNEQFF.

CDR3 sequence (DNA): TGTGCCAGCAGCGTAGTTGGGACAGGGGGTTACGAGCAGTACTTC. It specifies CASSVVGTGGYEQYF. The V gene is TRBV9, the J gene TRBJ2-7; 11 nucleotides match TRBD1. V lost 0 bases, J lost 4 bases, and 3 bases stayed unmatched. Germline CDR1 SGDLS, CDR2 YYNGEE. The CDR3 is made up of 15 amino acids. Filled out from reference TRBV9 and TRBJ2-7, the complete variable domain reads DSGVTQTPKHLITATGQRVTLRCSPRSGDLSVYWYQQSLDQGLQFLIQYYNGEERAKGNILERFSAQQFPDLHSELNLSSLELGDSALYFCASSVVGTGGYEQYFGPGTRLTVT.

In DNA, the CDR3 is TGTGCCAGCAGTTACGCGGGGGATGAGCAGTACTTC. Its protein product is CASSYAGDEQYF. This chain uses TRBV6-5 with TRBJ2-7, with TRBD2 matching over 7 bases. Losses at the gene ends were 2 bases for V and 7 bases for J; bases not matched to a gene: 2. The length of the CDR3 is 12 residues. Germline assignment: CDR1 MNHEY and CDR2 SVGAGI.

The chain recombines TRBV4-2 with TRBJ2-7; D not resolved. Per the germline V gene, CDR1 is LGHNA and CDR2 is YNFKEQ. Deletions cut 4 bases from V and 2 bases from J, with 12 bases between. The CDR3 spans 14 residues. The CDR3 loop is CASSPGIGAYEQYF. CDR3 DNA sequence: TGTGCCAGCAGCCCAGGTATTGGCGCCTACGAGCAGTACTTC.

The gene calls are TRBV6-1 and TRBJ2-3; 8 bases match TRBD2. Germline CDR1 reads MNHNS; CDR2 reads SASEGT. This CDR3 has 16 residues. The ends lost 2 bases at V and 2 bases at J; junction bases unmatched: 6. The CDR3 loop reads CASSEYRGGSTDTQYF. The CDR3 nucleotides read TGTGCCAGCAGTGAATATCGGGGGGGGTCCACAGATACGCAGTATTTT.

This chain connects TRBV29-1 to TRBJ1-2, with TRBD1 matching over 8 bases. The CDR3 is 14 amino acids. The V gene's germline CDR1 is SQVTM and CDR2 ANQGSEA. Trimming took 3 bases from V and 2 from J; bases not matched to a gene: 5. This CDR3 reads CSVETGAHNYGYTF. CDR3 DNA sequence: TGCAGCGTTGAGACAGGGGCGCACAACTATGGCTACACCTTC. Supplemented by reference TRBV29-1 and TRBJ1-2, the full variable domain reads SAVISQKPSRDICQRGTSLTIQCQVDSQVTMMFWYRQQPGQSLTLIATANQGSEATYESGFVIDKFPISRPNLTFSTLTVSNMSPEDSSIYLCSVETGAHNYGYTFGSGTRLTVV.

As to this clone: Distinct nucleotide sequences in the sample also encode this CDR3. The chain joins TRBV4-3 to TRBJ2-7; possible D gene TRBD2, 6 bases. Germline V gene data show CDR1 as LGHNA and CDR2 as YSLEER. With 1 base removed from V and 1 base from J, the gap between germline ends came to 8 bases. CDR3 size: 14 residues. DNA of the CDR3: TGCGCCAGCAGCCAAGTGGCGGGGTCCTACGAGCAGTACTTC. This encodes CASSQVAGSYEQYF.

V gene TRBV19 combines with J gene TRBJ2-5; TRBD2 aligns across 8 bases. After removal of 5 bases from V and 3 bases from J, the junction contained 8 bases not matched to a gene. Germline V lookup: CDR1 LNHDA, CDR2 SQIVND (reference sequence). This CDR3 is built from 15 residues. The CDR3 DNA follows: TGTGCCAGTAGTCTCCGAGCGGGGGTGAAAGAGACCCAGTACTTC. Amino acid sequence: CASSLRAGVKETQYF.

The chain recombines TRBV30 with TRBJ2-5; 8 bases are a match to TRBD2. The CDR3 sequence is 13 residues long. The J segment lost 4 bases and the V segment lost 3 bases, leaving 4 bases of the junction unmatched. Germline lookup yields CDR1 GTSNPN and CDR2 SVGIG (reference sequence). The CDR3 DNA follows: TGTGCCTGGAGCGGGGGGGGAGGAGAGACCCAGTACTTC. Translated, it gives CAWSGGGGETQYF.

The V and J genes are TRBV4-3 and TRBJ2-1; D possibly corresponds to TRBD2 (5 bases). Germline CDR1 reads LGHNA; CDR2 reads YSLEER. The CDR3 extends over 15 amino acids. Deletions cut 1 base from V and 4 bases from J, with 11 bases between. CDR3 in amino acids: CASSQGVPGYNEQFF. The DNA of the CDR3 is TGCGCCAGCAGCCAAGGGGTTCCGGGGTACAATGAGCAGTTCTTC.

The chain has TRBV11-3 and TRBJ2-7, with D possibly TRBD1 on 6 matching bases. Trimming removed 2 bases at V and 0 bases at J, with 17 bases between. This CDR3 region has 17 residues. From germline, CDR1 is SGHNT and CDR2 YENEEA. This chain's CDR3 is CASSLKYSEGVSYEQYF. The DNA of the CDR3 is TGTGCCAGCAGCTTAAAGTACTCTGAGGGGGTCTCCTACGAGCAGTACTTC.

The chain recombines TRBV5-4 with TRBJ2-7; D is ambiguous. CDR3 size: 14 residues. The V end was cut by 0 bases, the J end by 2 bases, with 9 bases between. CDR1 is SGHNT and CDR2 is YYREEE in the germline V gene (reference sequence). CDR3 protein: CASSLDTKTYEQYF. DNA for the CDR3: TGTGCCAGCAGCTTGGATACTAAAACCTACGAGCAGTACTTC.

The chain uses TRBV29-1 and TRBJ2-7; 7 positions match TRBD2. The V gene's germline CDR1 is SQVTM and CDR2 ANQGSEA. CDR3 length equals 15 residues. After removal of 5 bases from V and 1 base from J, the junction contained 11 bases not matched to a gene. The CDR3 DNA sequence: TGCAGCGTTCTCCTCTTAGCGGGCCAGTCCTACGAGCAGTACTTC. It encodes CSVLLLAGQSYEQYF.

The chain joins TRBV6-5 to TRBJ2-1; no firm D call. The CDR3 is made up of 13 amino acids. The V gene lost 5 bases and the J gene lost 7 bases, with 12 bases spanning the gap. Germline V gene sequence: CDR1 MNHEY, CDR2 SVGAGI. CDR3 region: CASSIGPRNEQFF. The DNA of the CDR3 is TGTGCCAGCAGTATCGGTCCTCGGAATGAGCAGTTCTTC.